Sequencing of this TCR beta chain was carried out in a study of cytomegalovirus exposure and HLA in healthy donors. The CDR3 runs to 15 residues. Germline lookup yields CDR1 SGDLS and CDR2 YYNGEE. The junction had 11 bases not matched to a gene; V was cut back by 4 bases and J by 4 bases. Measured with immunoSEQ multiplex PCR; TCRdb has only the in-frame clones, and not every one. The sample holds under 300,000 clones, 86% seen once. This clone was counted a single time. The chain recombines TRBV9 with TRBJ2-7, with 7 bases matching TRBD2. The sequence derives from a woman between 25 and 40 years old in good health and CMV-seropositive. Sequenced sample: PBMCs. The CDR3 sequence is CASSPETGEGYEQYF. CDR3 bases: TGTGCCAGCAGCCCAGAGACCGGGGAGGGTTACGAGCAGTACTTC.